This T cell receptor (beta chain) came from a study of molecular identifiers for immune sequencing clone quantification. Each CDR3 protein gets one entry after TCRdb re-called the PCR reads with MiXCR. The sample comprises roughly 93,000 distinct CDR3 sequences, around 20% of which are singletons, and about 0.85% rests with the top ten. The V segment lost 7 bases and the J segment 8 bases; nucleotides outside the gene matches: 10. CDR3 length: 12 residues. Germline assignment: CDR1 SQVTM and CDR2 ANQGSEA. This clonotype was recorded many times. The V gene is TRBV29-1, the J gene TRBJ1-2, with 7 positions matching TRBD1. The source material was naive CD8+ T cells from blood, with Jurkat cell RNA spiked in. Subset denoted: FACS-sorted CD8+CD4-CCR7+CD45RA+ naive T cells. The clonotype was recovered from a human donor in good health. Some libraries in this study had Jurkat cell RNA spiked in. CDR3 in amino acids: CSASGTERGYTF. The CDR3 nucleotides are TGCAGCGCCTCCGGGACAGAGCGCGGCTACACCTTC.